The clone carrying this T cell receptor (beta chain) was detected once. The antigen is not known. These data belong to a study of cytomegalovirus exposure and HLA in healthy donors. Vbeta (60) and Jbeta (13) primers were used in the PCR. Assay used: immunoSEQ multiplex PCR; TCRdb lists only in-frame clones, some missing. The sample holds about 180,000 clones, about four fifths seen once. There are 15 residues in the CDR3. Trimming removed 3 bases from V and 5 bases from J, with 15 bases in between. Germline V lookup: CDR1 MNHEY, CDR2 SMNVEV (reference sequence). Study-level results: Common viral pathogens seemed, in a later analysis, to connect with several of the most significant clusters. In a later analysis, TCR beta V- and J-gene trimming showed a link to a missense DCLRE1C variant. The study reported that TCR beta sequences accurately predicted HLA-A and HLA-B alleles in most subjects. Relative to the roughly 700-donor mean, N-insertions were reportedly fewer in an Asian-associated ancestry cluster in a later analysis.

Input material: PBMCs. The clonotype originates from a male donor in good health and CMV-seronegative. The chain employs TRBV27 and TRBJ2-3, with a weak D call TRBD1 (6 bases). The CDR3 nucleotides read TGTGCCAGCAGTTTTTTGGACAGTTTTGGAGATACGCAGTATTTT. Amino acid sequence: CASSFLDSFGDTQYF.